These 18 T cell receptor beta chains were all obtained from the same sample, sequenced in a study of T-cell reconstitution after alpha-beta-depleted transplantation in children. Unique molecular identifiers featured in how the TCRbeta library was prepared. From the PCR reads, TCRdb called clonotypes with MiXCR, one entry per CDR3 protein. The sample carries approximately 500,000 distinct CDR3 sequences, more than 9% recorded once. This material consisted of PBMCs, taken before TCRalphabeta/CD19-depleted stem cell transplant. The source of these receptors is a child aged 2-15 years with inherited bone marrow failure, due to receive a stem cell transplant.

This clonotype was seen many times. The rearrangement uses TRBV7-9 and TRBJ2-7; D is undetermined. The CDR3 consists of 12 residues. The V end lost 3 bases, the J end lost 7 bases, and 10 bases lay between the germline ends. In germline, CDR1 is SEHNR, CDR2 FQNEAQ (reference sequence). The CDR3 DNA sequence: TGTGCCAGCAGCTTCGACCCCACAGAGCAGTACTTC. Encoded protein: CASSFDPTEQYF. Complete variable domain (other parts from reference TRBV7-9 and TRBJ2-7): DTGVSQNPRHKITKRGQNVTFRCDPISEHNRLYWYRQTLGQGPEFLTYFQNEAQLEKSRLLSDRFSAERPKGSFSTLEIQRTEQGDSAMYLCASSFDPTEQYFGPGTRLTVT.

This clonotype was picked up many times. J is TRBJ2-2 and V is TRBV7-8; D gene ambiguous. Trimming removed 5 bases from V and 5 bases from J, with 6 bases in between. The CDR3 length is 12 residues. Germline CDR1 is SGHVS and CDR2 is FQNEAQ. CDR3 nucleotides: TGTGCCAGCAGCCTTACGACCGGGGAGCTGTTTTTT. This encodes CASSLTTGELFF.

This clonotype was observed at least ten times. The rearrangement joins TRBV5-4 to TRBJ2-5, with 7 bases matching TRBD1. V was pared by 0 bases and J by 3 bases, with 2 bases of the junction left unmatched. Looked up from germline, CDR1 is SGHNT and CDR2 is YYREEE (reference sequence). The CDR3 loop spans 14 amino acids. The DNA of the CDR3 is TGTGCCAGCAGCTTGGGGGACAGTAAAGAGACCCAGTACTTC. This codes for CASSLGDSKETQYF.

The sample holds many counts of this clonotype. The rearrangement joins TRBV3-1 to TRBJ2-3; the D is unclear. Per germline, CDR1 LGHDT and CDR2 YNNKEL (reference sequence). V was cut by 3 bases and J by 6 bases, with 16 bases left in between. The CDR3 has 15 residues. This CDR3 is CASSHKPTNSDTQYF. The CDR3 bases are TGTGCCAGCAGCCACAAACCCACAAATTCGGATACGCAGTATTTT.

In the case of this clonotype: This clone may be a read error of a much larger clone one base away. The chain links TRBV7-8 to TRBJ2-7; the D is unclear. The CDR3 extends over 15 amino acids. Germline V gives CDR1 SGHVS, CDR2 FQNEAQ. As DNA, the CDR3 is TGTGCCAGCAGCTTAGCGAGTTGGCGCTCCTACGCGCAGTACTTC. Translated, it gives CASSLASWRSYAQYF.

This clonotype was found many times. A read error may produce the germline difference seen at one junction end. The chain joins TRBV20-1 to TRBJ2-7; D is perhaps TRBD2 (5 bases). CDR3 length: 11 residues. Germline V lookup: CDR1 DFQATT, CDR2 SNEGSKA (reference sequence). CDR3 protein: CSARGAGRSHF. CDR3 nucleotide sequence: TGCAGTGCTAGAGGGGCGGGCCGATCCCACTTC.

V usage is TRBV24-1 and J usage is TRBJ1-3; 8 bases are a match to TRBD1. The ends lost 4 bases at V and 3 bases at J; junction bases unmatched: 4. The CDR3 covers 15 residues. Per germline, CDR1 KGHDR and CDR2 SFDVKD. The CDR3 bases are TGTGCCACCAGTGAGCCTGGACAGGGTGGAAACACCATATATTTT. Protein: CATSEPGQGGNTIYF.

This sequence joins TRBV19 and TRBJ2-1, with 8 nucleotides matching TRBD2. The CDR3 covers 13 residues. J lost 8 bases, V lost 4 bases, and 4 bases had no gene match. Germline V gives CDR1 LNHDA, CDR2 SQIVND (reference sequence). The DNA for the CDR3 is TGTGCCAGTAGTACACTAGCGGCGGATGAGCAGTTCTTC. This gives the protein CASSTLAADEQFF.

This clonotype showed up many times. J is TRBJ1-5 and V is TRBV6-2 or TRBV6-3, with 9 bases that match TRBD1. The ends lost 2 bases at V and 2 bases at J; junction bases unmatched: 1. Germline V gene data show CDR1 as MNHEY and CDR2 as SVGEGT. CDR3 length equals 15 residues. For the CDR3, the DNA is TGTGCCAGCAGTTACCGGACAGGGGGCAATCAGCCCCAGCATTTT. It specifies CASSYRTGGNQPQHF.

The sample holds many counts of this clonotype. The V and J genes are TRBV28 and TRBJ1-5; D is perhaps TRBD1 (5 bases). The CDR3 contains 15 residues. Germline CDR1 and CDR2: MDHEN and SYDVKM. V was trimmed by 3 bases and J by 2 bases, leaving 11 bases between them. CDR3 residues: CASSFVGGGNQPQHF. DNA for the CDR3: TGTGCCAGCAGTTTTGTCGGGGGAGGCAATCAGCCCCAGCATTTT.

This clonotype was seen at least ten times. V usage is TRBV4-2 and J usage is TRBJ2-7, with D hard to call. The CDR3 length is 13 residues. Deletions cut 3 bases from V and 0 bases from J, with 6 bases between. In germline, CDR1 is LGHNA, CDR2 YNFKEQ. CDR3 amino acids: CASSHAASYEQYF. For the CDR3, the DNA is TGTGCCAGCAGCCACGCAGCCTCCTACGAGCAGTACTTC.

This clonotype showed up many times. This chain connects TRBV27 to TRBJ1-1; TRBD1 might be the D (5 bases). Germline loops: CDR1 MNHEY, CDR2 SMNVEV (reference sequence). The CDR3 covers 14 residues. V was cut by 7 bases and J by 1 base, with 13 bases left in between. The CDR3 nucleotides are TGTGCCAGCACCCTTTTGGGGGGGAACACTGAAGCTTTCTTT. This gives the protein CASTLLGGNTEAFF.

This clonotype was seen just once. A junction boundary mismatches the germline segment, possibly from a read error. This chain links TRBV11-2 with TRBJ2-2; tentatively, D is TRBD1 or TRBD2 (5 bases each). The CDR3 extends over 14 amino acids. Germline CDR1 and CDR2: SGHAT and FQNNGV. The CDR3 DNA reads TGTGCCAGCAGCTTAGAGGCTTTCTCCGGGGACCTGTTTTTT. It is translated as CASSLEAFSGDLFF.

This clonotype was seen ten or more times. The chain couples TRBV11-2 to TRBJ1-4; D is unresolved. Germline V gives CDR1 SGHAT, CDR2 FQNNGV. Trimming shortened V by 1 base and J by 7 bases, and 10 bases separated the two germline ends. This CDR3 spans 14 amino acids. The CDR3 sequence: CASSLAGGPEKLFF. The CDR3 DNA reads TGTGCCAGCAGCTTAGCAGGCGGACCTGAAAAACTGTTTTTT.

This clonotype was detected many times. The rearrangement links TRBV27 to TRBJ2-1, with 7 positions matching TRBD2. This CDR3 has 15 amino acids. Germline assignment: CDR1 MNHEY and CDR2 SMNVEV (reference sequence). Trimming cost V 3 bases and J 2 bases; bases outside gene matches: 4. The CDR3 DNA reads TGTGCCAGCAGTTTTGGCGGGAGAACCTACAATGAGCAGTTCTTC. Translated, it gives CASSFGGRTYNEQFF.

This clonotype was seen ten or more times. The rearrangement links TRBV29-1 to TRBJ2-7; 7 bases line up with TRBD2. The CDR3 loop spans 15 amino acids. The ends lost 7 bases at V and 4 bases at J; junction bases unmatched: 16. The germline gives CDR1 SQVTM, CDR2 ANQGSEA. DNA for the CDR3: TGCAGCGGTGTCTCCGGCGGGAGTTTCTCTTACGAGCAGTACTTC. It yields the protein CSGVSGGSFSYEQYF.

The table lists this clonotype with many counts. The rearrangement joins TRBV11-2 to TRBJ2-1; TRBD2 agrees at 11 bases. This CDR3 is 15 amino acids long. Germline CDR1 is SGHAT and CDR2 is FQNNGV. V lost 4 bases to trimming and J lost 5 bases; unmatched junction nucleotides: 4. The chain's CDR3 is CASSSGLADHNEQFF. The CDR3 bases are TGTGCCAGCAGCTCGGGACTAGCGGATCACAATGAGCAGTTCTTC. The variable domain in full, with the rest retrieved from reference TRBV11-2 and TRBJ2-1, is EAGVAQSPRYKIIEKRQSVAFWCNPISGHATLYWYQQILGQGPKLLIQFQNNGVVDDSQLPKDRFSAERLKGVDSTLKIQPAKLEDSAVYLCASSSGLADHNEQFFGPGTRLTVL.

This clonotype was counted between two and nine times. The rearrangement uses TRBV6-2 or TRBV6-3 and TRBJ1-2, with D perhaps matching TRBD1 (6 bases). CDR3 length equals 14 residues. Trimming took 2 bases from V and 4 from J, leaving 11 bases between them. CDR1 is MNHEY and CDR2 is SVGEGT in the germline V gene. CDR3 sequence: CASSYAGTPYGYTF. In DNA, the CDR3 is TGTGCCAGCAGTTACGCGGGGACACCCTATGGCTACACCTTC.